A single sample is the source of the 12 T cell receptor beta chains below, sequenced in a study of blood T cells in healthy people across ages. The authors ran a second PCR of about 6 to 11 cycles using a sample-barcoded 5' primer and a J-beta primer mix. TCRdb fed the 5' RACE reads into MiXCR, producing one record per CDR3 protein. The sample includes roughly 650,000 distinct CDR3 sequences, 32% of them seen just once. The sequencing sample was made of blood. The receptors were sampled from a woman older than 75 in good health.

The table lists this clonotype with a few counts. A much larger clone lies one base from this, so it may be a read error. The chain recombines TRBV10-2 with TRBJ1-5, with a tentative D call TRBD1 (5 bases). This CDR3 has 14 residues. Germline V gives CDR1 WSHSY, CDR2 SAAADI. CDR3 residues: CASRESGNNQPQHF. The CDR3 DNA reads as TGCGCCAGCAGGGAGTCAGGGAATAATCAGCCCCAGCATTTT.

This clonotype was observed a few times. The V call is TRBV30, the J call TRBJ1-5; no definite D call. Germline CDR1 is GTSNPN and CDR2 is SVGIG (reference sequence). The V end lost 1 base, the J end lost 7 bases, and 8 bases lay between the germline ends. The CDR3 has 12 amino acids. The DNA for the CDR3 is TGTGCCTGGAGTGCCTCAAAGCAGCCCCAGCATTTT. It translates to CAWSASKQPQHF.

At least ten counts were recorded for this clonotype. The gene calls are TRBV30 and TRBJ2-6; D is unresolved. Germline values: CDR1 GTSNPN, CDR2 SVGIG (reference sequence). V was shortened by 0 bases and J by 0 bases, with 6 bases between the two germline ends. This CDR3 has 15 residues. The CDR3 coding sequence is TGTGCCTGGAGTGTAAAGAGCTCTGGGGCCAACGTCCTGACTTTC. Protein sequence: CAWSVKSSGANVLTF.

There are many counts of this clonotype. The gene calls are TRBV5-1 and TRBJ2-4; no reliable D call. Germline V gene sequence: CDR1 SGHRS, CDR2 YFSETQ. Trimming took 0 bases from V and 8 from J, leaving 12 bases between them. The CDR3 has 14 residues. The CDR3 protein is CASSLGRPGDIQYF. The CDR3, as DNA: TGCGCCAGCAGCTTGGGTAGACCTGGGGACATTCAGTACTTC. The full variable domain, with the rest looked up from reference TRBV5-1 and TRBJ2-4, is KAGVTQTPRYLIKTRGQQVTLSCSPISGHRSVSWYQQTPGQGLQFLFEYFSETQRNKGNFPGRFSGRQFSNSRSEMNVSTLELGDSALYLCASSLGRPGDIQYFGAGTRLSVL.

This chain connects TRBV6-2 or TRBV6-3 to TRBJ2-7; D is possibly TRBD1 (6 bases). The DNA end is more similar to TRBJ2-5, so the J call may be wrong. Per germline, CDR1 MNHEY and CDR2 SVGEGT. CDR3 length equals 13 residues. The CDR3 is CASRGQGGETQYF. The CDR3 DNA is TGTGCCAGCAGGGGACAAGGCGGAGAGACCCAGTACTTC.

This clonotype has a handful of counts. The chain recombines TRBV30 with TRBJ1-2; TRBD1 is a possible D gene (6 bases). CDR1 is GTSNPN, CDR2 SVGIG, per germline (reference sequence). Trimming stripped 4 bases from V and 7 bases from J, with 16 bases between. The CDR3 runs to 13 residues. The CDR3 DNA sequence: TGTGCCTGGACTCGGAGGGGGGGCGGTGGCTACACCTTC. It yields the protein CAWTRRGGGGYTF. Full variable domain (rest looked up from reference TRBV30 and TRBJ1-2): SQTIHQWPATLVQPVGSPLSLECTVEGTSNPNLYWYRQAAGRGLQLLFYSVGIGQISSEVPQNLSASRPQDRQFILSSKKLLLSDSGFYLCAWTRRGGGGYTFGSGTRLTVV.

This clonotype was picked up many times. The chain uses TRBV7-9 and TRBJ1-2; 9 bases are shared with TRBD1. Germline values: CDR1 SEHNR, CDR2 FQNEAQ (reference sequence). The CDR3 extends over 16 amino acids. V gave up 1 base and J gave up 7 bases; unmatched junction bases: 10. CDR3 coding DNA: TGTGCCAGCAGCTTAGGGGGGGACAGGGCATCGAGTGGCTACACCTTC. It specifies CASSLGGDRASSGYTF. Drawing the rest from reference TRBV7-9 and TRBJ1-2, the complete variable domain is DTGVSQNPRHKITKRGQNVTFRCDPISEHNRLYWYRQTLGQGPEFLTYFQNEAQLEKSRLLSDRFSAERPKGSFSTLEIQRTEQGDSAMYLCASSLGGDRASSGYTFGSGTRLTVV.

A remark on this clonotype: This sequence may be a read error, since a much larger clone differs from it by one base. The rearrangement joins TRBV7-9 to TRBJ1-4; D gene ambiguous. The V gene's germline CDR1 is SEHNR and CDR2 FQNEAQ (reference sequence). V gave up 1 base and J gave up 10 bases, with 7 bases separating them. This CDR3 comprises 12 residues. The CDR3 reads CASSLDVGKLFF. As DNA, the CDR3 is TGTGCCAGCAGCTTAGATGTGGGAAAACTGTTTTTT.

This clonotype has ten or more counts. This chain links TRBV7-2 with TRBJ1-1; 7 nucleotides align to TRBD1. The ends lost 1 base at V and 6 bases at J; junction bases unmatched: 5. Germline-derived CDR1 and CDR2 are SGHTA and FQGNSA. The CDR3 is made up of 14 amino acids. CDR3 DNA: TGTGCCAGCAGCTTAGGAGGGGGCTACGCTGAAGCTTTCTTT. This gives the protein CASSLGGGYAEAFF.

This chain connects TRBV5-5 to TRBJ1-2; 10 nucleotides align to TRBD1. Germline V gene lookup returns CDR1 SGHKS and CDR2 YYEKEE (reference sequence). The length of the CDR3 is 15 residues. J was trimmed by 3 bases and V by 4 bases; bases with no gene match: 6. This CDR3 reads CASSRRDRGHYGYTF. The CDR3 coding sequence is TGTGCCAGCAGCCGACGGGACAGGGGTCACTATGGCTACACCTTC.

This clonotype was picked up many times. This chain links TRBV20-1 with TRBJ2-5; D tentatively fits TRBD1 or TRBD2 (5 bases each). The CDR3 totals 16 residues. Per the germline V gene, CDR1 is DFQATT and CDR2 is SNEGSKA (reference sequence). V was pared by 0 bases and J by 2 bases, with 16 bases between. The CDR3 nucleotides read TGCAGTGCTAGAGACAGGGACGCAGGTATACAAGAGACCCAGTACTTC. Translating it yields CSARDRDAGIQETQYF.

This clonotype showed up just a few times. It may be a read error: a sequence one base away is much more abundant. J is TRBJ2-7 and V is TRBV7-2; 11 nucleotides align to TRBD2. This CDR3 is built from 13 residues. Looked up from germline, CDR1 is SGHTA and CDR2 is FQGNSA. Losses at the gene ends were 8 bases for V and 7 bases for J; bases not matched to a gene: 7. CDR3 loop: CASGLAGGNEQYF. The CDR3 bases are TGTGCCAGCGGACTAGCGGGTGGGAATGAGCAGTACTTC. Complete variable domain (other parts from reference TRBV7-2 and TRBJ2-7): GAGVSQSPSNKVTEKGKDVELRCDPISGHTALYWYRQSLGQGLEFLIYFQGNSAPDKSGLPSDRFSAERTGGSVSTLTIQRTQQEDSAVYLCASGLAGGNEQYFGPGTRLTVT.